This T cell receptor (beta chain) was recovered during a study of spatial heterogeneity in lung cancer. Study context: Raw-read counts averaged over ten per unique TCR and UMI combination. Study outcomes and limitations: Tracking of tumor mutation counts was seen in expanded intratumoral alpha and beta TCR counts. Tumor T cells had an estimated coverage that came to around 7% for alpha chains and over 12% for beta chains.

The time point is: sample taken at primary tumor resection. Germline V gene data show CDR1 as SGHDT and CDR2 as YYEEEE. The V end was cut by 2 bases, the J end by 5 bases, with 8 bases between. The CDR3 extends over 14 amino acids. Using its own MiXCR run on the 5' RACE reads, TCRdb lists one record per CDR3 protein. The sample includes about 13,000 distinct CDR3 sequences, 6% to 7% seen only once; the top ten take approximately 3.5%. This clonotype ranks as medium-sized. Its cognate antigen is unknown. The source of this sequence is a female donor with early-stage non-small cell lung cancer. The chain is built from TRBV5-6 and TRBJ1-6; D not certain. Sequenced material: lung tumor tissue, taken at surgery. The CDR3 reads CASSFSGNNSPLHF. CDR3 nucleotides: TGTGCCAGCAGCTTTTCTGGGAATAATTCACCCCTCCACTTT.